A selection of T cell receptor beta chains follows, all from one sample in a study of blood T cells in healthy people across ages. Using its own MiXCR run on the 5' RACE reads, TCRdb lists one record per CDR3 protein. The sample lists approximately 760,000 distinct CDR3 sequences, 20% to 25% seen once, with under 10% in the top ten. The same data also contributed to another study, on T cells of mothers and their children.

The specimen sequenced was blood. Every receptor here comes from a boy between 10 and 17 years old in good health. Each CDR3 is given with its conserved first and last residue. A D gene is named only where the DNA matches it firmly. Clone size is stated in some rows and not others, as once, few, many or a class when expanded.

V: TRBV5-6; size: .; J: TRBJ2-5; D: TRBD2; CDR3: CASSPTSGATSYQETQYF; DNA: TGTGCCAGCAGCCCTACTAGCGGTGCAACCTCTTACCAAGAGACCCAGTACTTC
V: TRBV6-6; size: few; J: TRBJ2-5; D: .; CDR3: CASSYSAASEMETQYF; DNA: TGTGCCAGCAGTTACTCTGCGGCTAGCGAGATGGAGACCCAGTACTTC
V: TRBV27; size: many; J: TRBJ2-7; D: TRBD1; CDR3: CASRTGYHEQYF; DNA: TGTGCCAGCCGGACAGGGTATCACGAGCAGTACTTC
V: TRBV4-3; size: few; J: TRBJ1-1; D: TRBD1; CDR3: CASSQDRGHLNTEAFF; DNA: TGCGCCAGCAGCCAAGATAGGGGGCACCTGAACACTGAAGCTTTCTTT
V: TRBV2; size: few; J: TRBJ2-1; D: TRBD2; CDR3: CASRVGLAGPNEQFF; DNA: TGTGCCAGCAGGGTGGGACTAGCGGGGCCCAATGAGCAGTTCTTC
V: TRBV5-1; size: once; J: TRBJ2-2; D: TRBD1; CDR3: CASSLATGDHGTGELFF; DNA: TGCGCCAGCAGCTTGGCAACAGGGGATCACGGCACCGGGGAGCTGTTTTTT
V: TRBV7-6; size: .; J: TRBJ2-5; D: .; CDR3: CASSLYGGRDPPYF; DNA: TGTGCCAGCAGCTTATATGGGGGAAGAGACCCACCCTACTTC
V: TRBV5-1; size: .; J: TRBJ2-5; D: .; CDR3: CASSFSGQGETQYF; DNA: TGCGCCAGCAGCTTCTCCGGTCAGGGGGAGACCCAGTACTTC
V: TRBV24-1; size: .; J: TRBJ2-5; D: .; CDR3: CATASWEETQYF; DNA: TGTGCCACCGCGAGTTGGGAAGAGACCCAGTACTTC
V: TRBV29-1; size: .; J: TRBJ1-5; D: .; CDR3: CSAADGDYSNQPQHF; DNA: TGCAGCGCCGCGGACGGGGATTATAGCAATCAGCCCCAGCATTTT
V: TRBV6-1; size: few; J: TRBJ2-5; D: TRBD1; CDR3: CASVTPGQGLWPYF; DNA: TGTGCCAGCGTTACCCCGGGACAGGGTCTGTGGCCGTACTTC